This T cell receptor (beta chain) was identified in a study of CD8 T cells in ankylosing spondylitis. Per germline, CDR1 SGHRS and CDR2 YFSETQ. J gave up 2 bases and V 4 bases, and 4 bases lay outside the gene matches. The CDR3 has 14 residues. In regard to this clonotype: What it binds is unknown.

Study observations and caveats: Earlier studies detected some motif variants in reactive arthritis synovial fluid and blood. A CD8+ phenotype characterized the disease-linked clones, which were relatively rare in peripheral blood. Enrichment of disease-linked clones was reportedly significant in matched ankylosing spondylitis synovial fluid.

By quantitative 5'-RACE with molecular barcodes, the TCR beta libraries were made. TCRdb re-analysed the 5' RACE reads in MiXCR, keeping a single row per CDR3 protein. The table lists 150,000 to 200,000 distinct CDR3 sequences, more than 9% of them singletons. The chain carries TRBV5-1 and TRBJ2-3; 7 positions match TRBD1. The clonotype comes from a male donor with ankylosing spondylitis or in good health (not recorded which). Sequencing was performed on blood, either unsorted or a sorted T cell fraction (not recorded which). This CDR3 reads CASSVQGNTDTQYF. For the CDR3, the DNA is TGCGCCAGCAGCGTACAGGGGAACACAGATACGCAGTATTTT. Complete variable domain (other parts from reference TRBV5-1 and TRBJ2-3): KAGVTQTPRYLIKTRGQQVTLSCSPISGHRSVSWYQQTPGQGLQFLFEYFSETQRNKGNFPGRFSGRQFSNSRSEMNVSTLELGDSALYLCASSVQGNTDTQYFGPGTRLTVL.